A selection of T cell receptor beta chains follows, all from one sample in a study of control samples from healthy donors and cancer patients. TCRdb keeps only in-frame clones here, not all; method: immunoSEQ multiplex PCR. This sample has under 450,000 clones; 75% to 95% occur once, and the top ten carry around 6.5%. Sequencing was done on a sample of PBMCs. These receptors originate from a man aged 35 to 55 with head and neck cancer. Each CDR3 is given with its conserved first and last residue. The order of the fields is V gene, clone size, J gene, CDR3 protein. Rows may omit the clone size; those that give it use once, few, many or a size class.

TRBV6-5,NA,TRBJ1-1,CASSGRSDTEAFF
TRBV7-9,NA,TRBJ1-6,CASSLGITNSPLHF
TRBV12-3/TRBV12-4,NA,TRBJ2-5,CASSSTGWETQYF
TRBV30,NA,TRBJ1-1,CAWSGQEGTEAFF
TRBV11-2,few,TRBJ1-3,CASSSPRVGNTIYF
TRBV27,once,TRBJ1-5,CASSLLGGEPQHF
TRBV7-3,NA,TRBJ1-3,CASSQGISGNTIYF
TRBV5-1,NA,TRBJ1-4,CASSSGTRGEKLFF
TRBV7-7,NA,TRBJ2-1,CASSSGDSFTTNEQFF
TRBV29-1,NA,TRBJ1-1,CSVGLARGTEAFF
TRBV6-5,NA,TRBJ2-3,CASRSGPVRTDTQYF
TRBV10-3,NA,TRBJ2-2,CAISESGRLIGELFF
TRBV19,NA,TRBJ1-2,CASSLIPPLSYGYTF
TRBV5-1,NA,TRBJ1-1,CASSSRDNTEAFF
TRBV4-1,NA,TRBJ2-2,CASSQEDQNTGELFF
TRBV7-2,once,TRBJ1-5,CASSPGTTNQPQHF
TRBV5-1,NA,TRBJ2-1,CASSYGQGPSGFF
TRBV3-1/TRBV3-2,NA,TRBJ2-1,CASSQAESSYNEQFF
TRBV3-1/TRBV3-2,NA,TRBJ2-2,CASSQELWAYTTGELFF
TRBV4-3,NA,TRBJ2-1,CASSQDTGRNEQFF
TRBV5-6,NA,TRBJ2-7,CASSPQANYEQYF
TRBV7-3,NA,TRBJ2-3,CASSAGGRADTQYF
TRBV6-5,NA,TRBJ1-1,CASSYSENTEAFF
TRBV28,NA,TRBJ1-2,CASSSAALSYGYTF
TRBV11-2,NA,TRBJ2-5,CASSLGGARETQYF
TRBV2,NA,TRBJ2-5,CASSEGTVRETQYF
TRBV6-5,NA,TRBJ1-1,CASSSGTGVLAFF
TRBV6-6,NA,TRBJ2-7,CASSLSGEQYF
TRBV18,NA,TRBJ1-1,CASSSNRGSNTEAFF
TRBV7-8,NA,TRBJ2-3,CASSLVGEGTDTQYF
TRBV7-9,NA,TRBJ2-1,CASSLVTGQGGPEQFF
TRBV28,NA,TRBJ2-2,CASSLLTEDTGELFF
TRBV7-2,NA,TRBJ1-1,CASSMTGYEAFF
TRBV9,NA,TRBJ1-3,CASTRTDGTGNTIYF
TRBV5-1,NA,TRBJ1-4,CASSIMGDSGKLFF
TRBV27,NA,TRBJ2-7,CASSLRQGAYEQYF
TRBV7-7,NA,TRBJ2-5,CASSSGQGARETQYF
TRBV9,NA,TRBJ2-5,CASSPRSGPQETQYF
TRBV30,NA,TRBJ1-5,CAWSINVGGNQPQHF
TRBV30,NA,TRBJ1-6,CAWDRSSYNSPLHF
TRBV30,NA,TRBJ1-5,CAWSSQRGVTGFYSNQPQHF